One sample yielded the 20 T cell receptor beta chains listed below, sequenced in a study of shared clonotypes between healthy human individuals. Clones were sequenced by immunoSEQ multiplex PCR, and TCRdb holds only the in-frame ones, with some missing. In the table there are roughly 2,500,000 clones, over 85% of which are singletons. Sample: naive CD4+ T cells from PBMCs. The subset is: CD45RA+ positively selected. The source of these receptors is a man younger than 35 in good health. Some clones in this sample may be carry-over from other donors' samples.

Written as DNA, the CDR3 is TGTGCCAGCAGCTTAAAGAAGGGAGAGACCCAGTACTTC. Translation gives CASSLKKGETQYF. V gene TRBV7-3 combines with J gene TRBJ2-5; D unclear. V shed 1 base and J shed 4 bases, with 7 bases lying between them. Germline V gives CDR1 SGHTA, CDR2 FQGTGA. The CDR3 loop spans 13 amino acids.

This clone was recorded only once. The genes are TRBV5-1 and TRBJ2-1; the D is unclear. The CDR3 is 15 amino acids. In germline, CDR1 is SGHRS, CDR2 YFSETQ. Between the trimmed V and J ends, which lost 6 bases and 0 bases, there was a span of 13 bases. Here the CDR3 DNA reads TGCGCCAGCACCCTGGGGTATACCTCCTACAATGAGCAGTTCTTC. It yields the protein CASTLGYTSYNEQFF.

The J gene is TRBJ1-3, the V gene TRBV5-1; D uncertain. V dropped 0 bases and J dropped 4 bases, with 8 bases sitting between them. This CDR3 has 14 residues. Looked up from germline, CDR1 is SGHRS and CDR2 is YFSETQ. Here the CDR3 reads CASSLEPRGNTIYF. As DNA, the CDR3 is TGCGCCAGCAGCTTGGAGCCACGAGGAAACACCATATATTTT. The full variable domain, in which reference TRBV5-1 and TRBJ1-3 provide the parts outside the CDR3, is KAGVTQTPRYLIKTRGQQVTLSCSPISGHRSVSWYQQTPGQGLQFLFEYFSETQRNKGNFPGRFSGRQFSNSRSEMNVSTLELGDSALYLCASSLEPRGNTIYFGEGSWLTVV.

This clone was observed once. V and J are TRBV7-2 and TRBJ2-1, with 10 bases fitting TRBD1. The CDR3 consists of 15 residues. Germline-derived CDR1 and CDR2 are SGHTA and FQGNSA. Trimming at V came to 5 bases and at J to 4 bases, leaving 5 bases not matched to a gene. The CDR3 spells CASSGPGQGYNEQFF. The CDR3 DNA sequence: TGTGCCAGCAGCGGACCGGGACAGGGGTACAATGAGCAGTTCTTC.

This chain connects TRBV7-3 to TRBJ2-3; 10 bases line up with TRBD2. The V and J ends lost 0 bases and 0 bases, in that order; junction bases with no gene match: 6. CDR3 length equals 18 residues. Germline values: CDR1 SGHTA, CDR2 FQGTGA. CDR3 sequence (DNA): TGTGCCAGCAGCTTAACCCGGACTAGCGGTGCTAGCACAGATACGCAGTATTTT. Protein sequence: CASSLTRTSGASTDTQYF.

Written as DNA, the CDR3 is TGTGCCAGCAGCTTAGCAACGACAGGTTATAGCAATCAGCCCCAGCATTTT. It is translated as CASSLATTGYSNQPQHF. The chain links TRBV7-2 to TRBJ1-5, with D possibly TRBD1 on 6 matching bases. Germline CDR1 reads SGHTA; CDR2 reads FQGNSA. The CDR3 totals 17 residues. V lost 0 bases and J 0 bases, leaving 12 bases between the germline ends.

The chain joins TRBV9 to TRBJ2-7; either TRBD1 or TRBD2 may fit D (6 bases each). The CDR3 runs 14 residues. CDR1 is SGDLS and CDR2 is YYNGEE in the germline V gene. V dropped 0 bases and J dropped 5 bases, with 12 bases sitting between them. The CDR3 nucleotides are TGTGCCAGCAGCGTAGAGGTAGGGGGGCACGAGCAGTACTTC. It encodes CASSVEVGGHEQYF.

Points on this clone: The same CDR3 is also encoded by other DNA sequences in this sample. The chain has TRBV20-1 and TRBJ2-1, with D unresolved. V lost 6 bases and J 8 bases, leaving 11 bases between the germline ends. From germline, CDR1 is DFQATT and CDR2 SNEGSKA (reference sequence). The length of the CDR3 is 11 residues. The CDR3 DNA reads TGCAGTGCCCCCCGGCGCGATGAGCAGTTCTTC. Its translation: CSAPRRDEQFF.

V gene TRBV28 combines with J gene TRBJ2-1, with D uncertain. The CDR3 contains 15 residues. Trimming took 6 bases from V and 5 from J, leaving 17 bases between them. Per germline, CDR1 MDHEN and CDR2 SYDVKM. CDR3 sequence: CASRSLTQSNNEQFF. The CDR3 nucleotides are TGTGCCAGCAGGTCCCTTACCCAAAGCAACAATGAGCAGTTCTTC.

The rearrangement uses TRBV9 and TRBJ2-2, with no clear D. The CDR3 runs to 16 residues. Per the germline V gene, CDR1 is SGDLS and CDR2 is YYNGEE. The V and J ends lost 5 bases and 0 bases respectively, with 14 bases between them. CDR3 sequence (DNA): TGTGCCAGCAGTGAGACGCCCTTCGCGAACACCGGGGAGCTGTTTTTT. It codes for CASSETPFANTGELFF. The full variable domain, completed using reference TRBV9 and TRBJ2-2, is DSGVTQTPKHLITATGQRVTLRCSPRSGDLSVYWYQQSLDQGLQFLIQYYNGEERAKGNILERFSAQQFPDLHSELNLSSLELGDSALYFCASSETPFANTGELFFGEGSRLTVL.

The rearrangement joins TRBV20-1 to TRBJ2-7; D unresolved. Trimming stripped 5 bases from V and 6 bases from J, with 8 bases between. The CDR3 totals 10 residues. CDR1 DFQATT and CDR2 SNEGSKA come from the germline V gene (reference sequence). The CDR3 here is CSAPMAEQYF. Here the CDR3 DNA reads TGCAGTGCTCCAATGGCCGAGCAGTACTTC.

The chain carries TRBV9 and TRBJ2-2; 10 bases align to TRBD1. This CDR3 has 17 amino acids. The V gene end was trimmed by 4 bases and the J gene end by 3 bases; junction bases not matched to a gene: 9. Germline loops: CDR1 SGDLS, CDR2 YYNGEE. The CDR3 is CASSLQGTGVYTGELFF. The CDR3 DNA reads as TGTGCCAGCAGCCTACAAGGGACAGGGGTCTACACCGGGGAGCTGTTTTTT.

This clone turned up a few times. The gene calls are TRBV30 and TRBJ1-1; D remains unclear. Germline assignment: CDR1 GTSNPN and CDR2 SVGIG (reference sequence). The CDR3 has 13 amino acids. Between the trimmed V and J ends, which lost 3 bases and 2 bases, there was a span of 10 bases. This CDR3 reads CAWSRVPNTEAFF. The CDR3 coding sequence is TGTGCCTGGAGCCGGGTTCCTAACACTGAAGCTTTCTTT.

CDR3 nucleotides: TGTGCCAGTCTAGTAACTAGCGGCTACAATGAGCAGTTCTTC. This encodes CASLVTSGYNEQFF. The chain couples TRBV5-5 to TRBJ2-1, with 8 bases lining up with TRBD2. The CDR3 length is 14 residues. Unmatched junction bases numbered 7, after V lost 8 bases and J lost 3 bases. Germline CDR1 is SGHKS and CDR2 is YYEKEE (reference sequence).

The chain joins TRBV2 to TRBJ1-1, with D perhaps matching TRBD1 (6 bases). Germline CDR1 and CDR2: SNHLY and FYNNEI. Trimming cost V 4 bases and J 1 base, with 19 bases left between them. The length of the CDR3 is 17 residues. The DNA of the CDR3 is TGTGCCAGCAGTGGGACCGGGACAAACTACGGGAACACTGAAGCTTTCTTT. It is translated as CASSGTGTNYGNTEAFF.

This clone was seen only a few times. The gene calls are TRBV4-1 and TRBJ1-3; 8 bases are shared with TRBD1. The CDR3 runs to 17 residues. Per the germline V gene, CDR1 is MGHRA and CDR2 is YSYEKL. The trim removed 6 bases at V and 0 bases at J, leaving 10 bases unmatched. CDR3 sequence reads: CASSPHTDRGSGNTIYF. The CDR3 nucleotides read TGCGCCAGCAGTCCTCATACCGACAGGGGCTCTGGAAACACCATATATTTT.

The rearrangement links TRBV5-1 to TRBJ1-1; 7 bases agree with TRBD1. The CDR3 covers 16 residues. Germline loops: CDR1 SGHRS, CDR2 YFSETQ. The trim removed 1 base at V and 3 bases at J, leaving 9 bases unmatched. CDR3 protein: CASSLTPGGWDTEAFF. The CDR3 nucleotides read TGCGCCAGCAGCTTGACCCCAGGGGGGTGGGACACTGAAGCTTTCTTT.

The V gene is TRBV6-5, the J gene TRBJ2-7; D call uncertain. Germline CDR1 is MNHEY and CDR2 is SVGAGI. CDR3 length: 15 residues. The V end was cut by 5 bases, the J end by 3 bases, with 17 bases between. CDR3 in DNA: TGTGCCAGCAGTCCACCCGGGTCGGGCGGCTACGAGCAGTACTTC. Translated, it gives CASSPPGSGGYEQYF.

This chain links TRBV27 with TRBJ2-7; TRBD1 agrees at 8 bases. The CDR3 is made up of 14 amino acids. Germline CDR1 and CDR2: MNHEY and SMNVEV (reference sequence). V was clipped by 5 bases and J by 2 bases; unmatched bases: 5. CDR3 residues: CASSPQGQAYEQYF. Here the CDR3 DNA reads TGTGCCAGCAGTCCGCAGGGACAGGCCTACGAGCAGTACTTC.

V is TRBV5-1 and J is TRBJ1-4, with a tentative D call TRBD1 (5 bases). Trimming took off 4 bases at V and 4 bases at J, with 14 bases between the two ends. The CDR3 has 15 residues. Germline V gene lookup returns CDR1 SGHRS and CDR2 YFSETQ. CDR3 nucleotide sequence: TGCGCCAGCAGCCCGGGACCCGGGGGTAATGAAAAACTGTTTTTT. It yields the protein CASSPGPGGNEKLFF.